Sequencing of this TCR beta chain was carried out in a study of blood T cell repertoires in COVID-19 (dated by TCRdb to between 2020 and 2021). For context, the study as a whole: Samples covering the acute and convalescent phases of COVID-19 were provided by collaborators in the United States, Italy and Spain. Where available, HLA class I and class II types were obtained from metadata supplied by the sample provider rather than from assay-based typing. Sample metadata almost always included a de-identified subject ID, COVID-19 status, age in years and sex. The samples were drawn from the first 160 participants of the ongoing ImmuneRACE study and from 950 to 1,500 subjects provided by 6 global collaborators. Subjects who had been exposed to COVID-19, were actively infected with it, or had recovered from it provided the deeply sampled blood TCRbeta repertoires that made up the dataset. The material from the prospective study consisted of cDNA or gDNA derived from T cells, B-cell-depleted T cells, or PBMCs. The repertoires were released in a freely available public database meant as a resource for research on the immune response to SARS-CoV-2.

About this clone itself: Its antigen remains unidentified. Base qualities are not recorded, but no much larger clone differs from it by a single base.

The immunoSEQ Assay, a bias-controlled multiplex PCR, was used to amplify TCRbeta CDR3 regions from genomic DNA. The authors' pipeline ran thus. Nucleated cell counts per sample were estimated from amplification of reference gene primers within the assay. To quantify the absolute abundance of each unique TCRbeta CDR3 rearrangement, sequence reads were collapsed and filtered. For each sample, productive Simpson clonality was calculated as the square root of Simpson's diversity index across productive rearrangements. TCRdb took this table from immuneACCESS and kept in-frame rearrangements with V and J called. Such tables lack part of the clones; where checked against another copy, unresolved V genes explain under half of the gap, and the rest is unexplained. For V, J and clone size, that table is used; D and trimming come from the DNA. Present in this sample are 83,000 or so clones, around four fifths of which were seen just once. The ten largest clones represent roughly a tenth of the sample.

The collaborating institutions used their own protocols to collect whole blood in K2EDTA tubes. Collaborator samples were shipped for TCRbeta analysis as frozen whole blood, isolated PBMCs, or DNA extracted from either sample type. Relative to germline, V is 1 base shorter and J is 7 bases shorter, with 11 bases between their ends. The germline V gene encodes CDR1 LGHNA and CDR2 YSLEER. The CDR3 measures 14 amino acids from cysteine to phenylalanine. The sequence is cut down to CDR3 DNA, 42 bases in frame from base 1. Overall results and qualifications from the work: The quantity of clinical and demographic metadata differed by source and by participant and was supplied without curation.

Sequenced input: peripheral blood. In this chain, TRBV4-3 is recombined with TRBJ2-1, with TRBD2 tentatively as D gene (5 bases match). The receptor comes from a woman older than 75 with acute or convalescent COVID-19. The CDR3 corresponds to CASSQGAGRNEQFF. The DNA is TGCGCCAGCAGCCAAGGTGCGGGTCGGAATGAGCAGTTCTTC.